These 32 T cell receptor beta chains were all obtained from the same sample, sequenced in a study of persistence of HIV-infected CD4 T cells (dated by TCRdb to about 2020). Their target antigens are unknown. Sample treatment or condition, as interpreted from the label and publication: suppressive antiretroviral therapy. Cells were stimulated with lysates of CMV-infected fibroblasts at roughly 9.1 ug/mL. Nonresponding CD40L-negative CD69-negative CD45RO-high memory CD4+ T cells were sorted as memory populations depleted of antigen-responding cells. The immunoSEQ hsTCRB assay version 4, run in survey mode, was used to sequence TCRbeta repertoires from genomic DNA. Not all clones reach the TCRdb copy of this immuneACCESS table, which keeps in-frame sequences only. Checked studies attribute under half of the gap to unresolved V genes and leave the rest unexplained. The sample table holds more than 45,000 clones, of which about 80% were seen once. The ten biggest clones cover about 3% of the sample.

The source was CD4+ T cells sorted from PBMCs after roughly 20-hour stimulation, collected from a patient who received antiretroviral therapy. The sample's cell subset or site label, decoded: CD40L-CD69- CD45RO-high memory CD4 T cells not responding to CMV lysate. The source is an adult man with HIV who was CMV-seropositive.

This clone has just a few counts. In the same sample, other DNA sequences code for this CDR3. V usage is TRBV19 and J usage is TRBJ2-3; 11 bases map to TRBD2. The length of the CDR3 is 15 residues. CDR1 is LNHDA, CDR2 SQIVND, per germline (reference sequence). V was clipped by 1 base and J by 4 bases; unmatched bases: 1. The CDR3 loop reads CASSIGLAGPDTQYF. For the CDR3, the DNA is TGTGCCAGTAGTATAGGACTAGCGGGGCCAGATACGCAGTATTTT.

A few counts support this clone. This rearrangement joins TRBV5-6 to TRBJ2-5, with D tentatively TRBD1 or TRBD2 (5 bases each). The germline V gene encodes CDR1 SGHDT and CDR2 YYEEEE. The CDR3 totals 14 residues. V lost 6 bases to trimming and J lost 2 bases, with 14 bases between them. Here the CDR3 DNA reads TGTGCCAGCACCTACTCGGGACCGCAAGAGACCCAGTACTTC. The encoded protein is CASTYSGPQETQYF.

The rearrangement uses TRBV29-1 and TRBJ2-2, with TRBD2 identical over 7 bases. The length of the CDR3 is 14 residues. The J segment lost 4 bases and the V segment lost 7 bases, leaving 9 bases of the junction unmatched. Germline values: CDR1 SQVTM, CDR2 ANQGSEA. CDR3 sequence: CSAGGGLRTGELFF. For the CDR3, the DNA is TGCAGCGCCGGCGGGGGATTACGCACCGGGGAGCTGTTTTTT.

This chain joins TRBV4-2 and TRBJ1-3, with D possibly matching TRBD1 (5 bases). The V end lost 0 bases, the J end lost 0 bases, and 18 bases lay between the germline ends. The CDR3 contains 19 residues. CDR1 LGHNA and CDR2 YNFKEQ come from the germline V gene. CDR3: CASSQDRPGLQFSGNTIYF. The CDR3 DNA reads TGTGCCAGCAGCCAAGATCGCCCGGGACTGCAGTTCTCTGGAAACACCATATATTTT.

The chain joins TRBV2 to TRBJ1-5, with 10 bases lining up with TRBD1. The CDR3 sequence is 15 residues long. With 6 bases clipped from V and 5 bases from J, the junction kept 7 bases outside the gene matches. Germline V gives CDR1 SNHLY, CDR2 FYNNEI. In nucleotides, the CDR3 is TGTGCCAGCAGGGGACCGGGACAGGGGTATCAGCCCCAGCATTTT. Protein sequence: CASRGPGQGYQPQHF.

V and J are TRBV18 and TRBJ1-2; possibly TRBD1 for D (5 bases). There are 15 residues in the CDR3. V dropped 3 bases and J dropped 4 bases, with 15 bases sitting between them. Germline lookup yields CDR1 KGHSH and CDR2 LQKENI. CDR3 sequence (DNA): TGTGCCAGCTCACCCCCGGGACCGCGAGGCTATGGCTACACCTTC. It specifies CASSPPGPRGYGYTF.

The genes are TRBV5-6 and TRBJ1-6; no clear D. Trimming pared 4 bases from V and 9 bases from J, leaving 14 bases between. The CDR3 runs 14 residues. CDR1 SGHDT and CDR2 YYEEEE come from the germline V gene. CDR3 bases: TGTGCCAGCAGCCCGGGAGGGATAGGTTCACCCCTCCACTTT. This gives the protein CASSPGGIGSPLHF. Looking up the rest from reference TRBV5-6 and TRBJ1-6 gives the full variable domain: DAGVTQSPTHLIKTRGQQVTLRCSPKSGHDTVSWYQQALGQGPQFIFQYYEEEERQRGNFPDRFSGHQFPNYSSELNVNALLLGDSALYLCASSPGGIGSPLHFGNGTRLTVT.

The chain uses TRBV5-4 and TRBJ2-1; D unresolved. The CDR3 sequence is 15 residues long. Germline V gives CDR1 SGHNT, CDR2 YYREEE (reference sequence). V lost 0 bases and J lost 5, with 12 bases in between. The CDR3 DNA follows: TGTGCCAGCAGCTTGGAAGTGGTAACAAACAATGAGCAGTTCTTC. Protein: CASSLEVVTNNEQFF.

J is TRBJ1-4 and V is TRBV7-9; D gene ambiguous. The length of the CDR3 is 15 residues. V was pared by 5 bases and J by 1 base, with 11 bases between. Germline assignment: CDR1 SEHNR and CDR2 FQNEAQ (reference sequence). Written as DNA, the CDR3 is TGTGCCAGCAGCCAAACGGGTGGAACTAATGAAAAACTGTTTTTT. This gives the protein CASSQTGGTNEKLFF.

V usage is TRBV12-3 or TRBV12-4 and J usage is TRBJ1-4; tentatively, D is TRBD1 (5 bases). V lost 4 bases and J 5 bases, leaving 8 bases between the germline ends. This CDR3 is built from 13 residues. The CDR3 DNA is TGTGCCAGCAGTTGGGGGGAAAATGAAAAACTGTTTTTT. Translation: CASSWGENEKLFF.

The gene calls are TRBV11-3 and TRBJ1-1; D is unresolved. Germline V gene data show CDR1 as SGHNT and CDR2 as YENEEA. Trimming shortened V by 1 base and J by 1 base, and 4 bases separated the two germline ends. CDR3 length: 13 amino acids. In DNA form, the CDR3 reads TGTGCCAGCAGCTTAGCAGCGAACACTGAAGCTTTCTTT. Protein product: CASSLAANTEAFF. The full variable domain, rest sourced from reference TRBV11-3 and TRBJ1-1, is EAGVVQSPRYKIIEKKQPVAFWCNPISGHNTLYWYLQNLGQGPELLIRYENEEAVDDSQLPKDRFSAERLKGVDSTLKIQPAELGDSAVYLCASSLAANTEAFFGQGTRLTVV.

This chain connects TRBV4-2 to TRBJ2-7, with 9 nucleotides matching TRBD2. CDR3 length: 17 amino acids. Germline CDR1 LGHNA, CDR2 YNFKEQ. With V trimmed by 1 base and J by 4 bases, 11 bases remained unmatched. The CDR3 loop is CASSQAALREGPYEQYF. CDR3 DNA sequence: TGTGCCAGCAGCCAAGCGGCGCTGCGGGAGGGCCCATACGAGCAGTACTTC.

This rearrangement joins TRBV29-1 to TRBJ2-4, with TRBD1 matching over 7 bases. V shed 8 bases and J 7 bases; nucleotides not matched to a gene: 8. Germline-derived CDR1 and CDR2 are SQVTM and ANQGSEA. CDR3 size: 12 residues. DNA for the CDR3: TGCAGCATGCACTCAGGGGGTAACATTCAGTACTTC. Its protein product is CSMHSGGNIQYF.

This chain links TRBV14 with TRBJ2-1; 10 positions agree with TRBD2. The CDR3 totals 16 residues. With V trimmed by 4 bases and J by 2 bases, 5 bases remained unmatched. From germline, CDR1 is SGHDN and CDR2 FVKESK. CDR3 DNA: TGTGCCAGCAGCCCGCTAGCGGGGGCCCCCTACAATGAGCAGTTCTTC. Amino acid sequence: CASSPLAGAPYNEQFF.

This chain uses TRBV19 with TRBJ1-2; no clear D gene. Trimming took 5 bases from V and 8 from J, leaving 12 bases between them. Germline CDR1 reads LNHDA; CDR2 reads SQIVND (reference sequence). The CDR3 is 12 amino acids. This chain's CDR3 is CASSPQGRGYTF. The CDR3 DNA sequence: TGTGCCAGTAGTCCCCAAGGTAGAGGCTACACCTTC. Drawing the rest from reference TRBV19 and TRBJ1-2, the complete variable domain is DGGITQSPKYLFRKEGQNVTLSCEQNLNHDAMYWYRQDPGQGLRLIYYSQIVNDFQKGDIAEGYSVSREKKESFPLTVTSAQKNPTAFYLCASSPQGRGYTFGSGTRLTVV.

The chain joins TRBV6-5 to TRBJ1-3; a weak D match, TRBD1 (5 bases). V lost 6 bases and J 3 bases, leaving 15 bases between the germline ends. This CDR3 contains 15 residues. Germline CDR1 MNHEY, CDR2 SVGAGI. CDR3 coding DNA: TGTGCCAGCAGAAGCCCGGGGGGGTTTGGAAACACCATATATTTT. Translated, it gives CASRSPGGFGNTIYF.

By frequency in the sample, this clone is large. The gene calls are TRBV5-1 and TRBJ1-1, with 8 bases that match TRBD1. J gave up 4 bases and V 0 bases, and 5 bases lay outside the gene matches. Germline V gene lookup returns CDR1 SGHRS and CDR2 YFSETQ. The CDR3 is 15 residues long. This CDR3 is CASSLEGQGATEAFF. CDR3 DNA sequence: TGCGCCAGCAGCTTGGAAGGACAGGGCGCCACTGAAGCTTTCTTT.

This clone came up once. The V gene is TRBV5-6, the J gene TRBJ2-2; TRBD1 aligns across 7 bases. After removal of 2 bases from V and 2 bases from J, the junction contained 6 bases not matched to a gene. The V gene's germline CDR1 is SGHDT and CDR2 YYEEEE. This CDR3 region has 16 residues. The CDR3 loop is CASSLKRGLNTGELFF. The DNA for the CDR3 is TGTGCCAGCAGCTTAAAAAGGGGGCTCAACACCGGGGAGCTGTTTTTT.

This chain links TRBV5-8 with TRBJ2-1; D uncertain. CDR3 length: 16 amino acids. Trimming took 0 bases from V and 0 from J, leaving 10 bases between them. Germline V gene sequence: CDR1 SGHTS, CDR2 YDEGEE. The CDR3 loop is CASSLAQRSSYNEQFF. The DNA of the CDR3 is TGTGCCAGCAGCTTGGCCCAGAGGAGCTCCTACAATGAGCAGTTCTTC.

The J gene is TRBJ2-7, the V gene TRBV18, with D possibly being TRBD1 (6 bases). V was trimmed by 0 bases and J by 6 bases, leaving 15 bases between them. This CDR3 contains 15 residues. Germline V gene sequence: CDR1 KGHSH, CDR2 LQKENI. CDR3 coding DNA: TGTGCCAGCTCACCACCCCAACAGGGCCACAGCGAGCAGTACTTC. Amino acid sequence: CASSPPQQGHSEQYF.

The CDR3 nucleotides read TGTGCCAGCAGTTTATCGAAGTGGGGGCCTAACACTGAAGCTTTCTTT. This translates into CASSLSKWGPNTEAFF. V is TRBV27 and J is TRBJ1-1, with D perhaps TRBD1 (6 bases). CDR3 size: 16 residues. In germline, CDR1 is MNHEY, CDR2 SMNVEV (reference sequence). Trimming cost V 0 bases and J 2 bases, with 13 bases left between them.

This clone was observed a handful of times. The genes are TRBV7-8 and TRBJ1-2; D gene uncertain. The CDR3 sequence is 17 residues long. The germline gives CDR1 SGHVS, CDR2 FQNEAQ. Trimming cost V 2 bases and J 4 bases, with 20 bases left between them. Written as DNA, the CDR3 is TGTGCCAGCAGCTTAAAAGGAAGGGTCGGCTCCCTCTATGGCTACACCTTC. Amino acid sequence: CASSLKGRVGSLYGYTF.

The rearrangement links TRBV27 to TRBJ2-7; tentatively, D is TRBD1 (6 bases). Looked up from germline, CDR1 is MNHEY and CDR2 is SMNVEV (reference sequence). Trimming removed 5 bases from V and 2 bases from J, with 16 bases in between. This CDR3 contains 15 residues. CDR3 amino acids: CASSPNMKGAYEQYF. The DNA of the CDR3 is TGTGCCAGCAGTCCCAATATGAAGGGGGCCTACGAGCAGTACTTC.

V usage is TRBV19 and J usage is TRBJ1-5; the D gene is possibly TRBD1 (6 bases). Per germline, CDR1 LNHDA and CDR2 SQIVND (reference sequence). V lost 5 bases to trimming and J lost 6 bases, with 11 bases between them. The CDR3 has 13 residues. The CDR3 nucleotides read TGTGCCAGTAGTCAGGGGATGGGTCAGCCCCAGCATTTT. It is translated as CASSQGMGQPQHF.

The CDR3 nucleotides read TGTGCCAGCAGCTCAGCAACTGAAGCTTTCTTT. This sequence encodes CASSSATEAFF. The chain employs TRBV5-6 and TRBJ1-1; the D is unclear. V lost 3 bases, J lost 5 bases, and 5 bases lay in between. The CDR3 extends over 11 amino acids. In germline, CDR1 is SGHDT, CDR2 YYEEEE.

This clone was counted between two and nine times. The genes are TRBV4-2 and TRBJ1-6; possible D gene TRBD1, 5 bases. The CDR3 loop spans 15 amino acids. V was shortened by 0 bases and J by 8 bases, with 11 bases between the two germline ends. CDR1 and CDR2 from the germline V gene are LGHNA and YNFKEQ. The CDR3 DNA reads TGTGCCAGCAGCCAAGACTTGGGCAGGGATTCACCCCTCCACTTT. The encoded protein is CASSQDLGRDSPLHF.

CDR3 residues: CASSLGLAGLLSYEQYF. The CDR3 DNA follows: TGTGCCAGCAGCTTAGGCCTAGCGGGTCTTTTATCCTACGAGCAGTACTTC. This chain uses TRBV7-2 with TRBJ2-7, with TRBD2 matching 8 bases. The ends lost 1 base at V and 1 base at J; junction bases unmatched: 9. The CDR3 spans 17 residues. CDR1 SGHTA and CDR2 FQGNSA come from the germline V gene.

This clone was seen a handful of times. An end of the junction does not agree with germline; a read error may underlie this. The rearrangement uses TRBV19 and TRBJ2-6; no firm D call. CDR1 and CDR2 from the germline V gene are LNHDA and SQIVND (reference sequence). The CDR3 spans 15 residues. CDR3 bases: TGTGCCACCGCGCCGTGGGCAACTGGAGCCAACGTCCTGACTTTC. Its translation: CATAPWATGANVLTF.

The genes are TRBV7-3 and TRBJ2-4; D is ambiguous. The V gene's germline CDR1 is SGHTA and CDR2 FQGTGA. The CDR3 consists of 14 residues. Trimming took off 5 bases at V and 0 bases at J, with 8 bases between the two ends. The DNA for the CDR3 is TGTGCCAGCAGCCTAGAGCTAGCCAAAAACATTCAGTACTTC. Translating gives CASSLELAKNIQYF.

V is TRBV7-8 and J is TRBJ1-6, with 7 bases fitting TRBD1. With V trimmed by 2 bases and J by 10 bases, 5 bases remained unmatched. The CDR3 loop spans 14 amino acids. Germline V gene data show CDR1 as SGHVS and CDR2 as FQNEAQ. The CDR3 DNA is TGTGCCAGCAGCTTAAGACAGGGTCAATCACCCCTCCACTTT. Translated: CASSLRQGQSPLHF.

This sequence joins TRBV6-4 and TRBJ1-1; maybe TRBD1 (5 bases). There are 14 residues in the CDR3. V was cut by 3 bases and J by 1 base, with 9 bases left in between. Germline loops: CDR1 MRHNA, CDR2 SNTAGT. The CDR3 coding sequence is TGTGCCAGCAGTGAATGGCAGGGGAACACTGAAGCTTTCTTT. Its translation is CASSEWQGNTEAFF.

This rearrangement joins TRBV9 to TRBJ1-1; 8 bases line up with TRBD1. Unmatched junction bases numbered 6, after V lost 3 bases and J lost 5 bases. CDR3 length: 14 residues. Looked up from germline, CDR1 is SGDLS and CDR2 is YYNGEE. CDR3 amino acids: CASSAWTGSTEAFF. The CDR3, as DNA: TGTGCCAGCAGCGCATGGACAGGGTCAACTGAAGCTTTCTTT.